This T cell receptor beta chain appears in the sequencing data of a study of cytomegalovirus exposure and HLA in healthy donors. Study-level findings and limits: It was only CMV serostatus that was available as immune exposure information. The study recorded 160 or so TCR beta chains that were cytomegalovirus-associated.

PCR used 60 Vbeta primers and 13 Jbeta primers. Assay: immunoSEQ multiplex PCR; the TCRdb copy retains only in-frame clones and omits some. The data show some 100,000 clones, with around three quarters seen just once and roughly 9.8% held by the top ten. In regard to this clone: What it binds is not known.

After removal of 4 bases from V and 9 bases from J, the junction contained 11 bases not matched to a gene. CDR3 length: 16 amino acids. CDR1 is KGHSH, CDR2 LQKENI, per germline. This chain joins TRBV18 and TRBJ2-1; 11 bases match TRBD2. This sequence originates from a man in his forties in good health and CMV-seropositive. The sequenced sample consisted of PBMCs. The CDR3 protein is CASSLNSGGVSGEQFF. Written as DNA, the CDR3 is TGTGCCAGCTCACTTAATAGCGGGGGGGTGAGCGGTGAGCAGTTCTTC.